These 12 T cell receptor beta chains were all obtained from the same sample, sequenced in a study of T cells in narcolepsy. TCRdb's copy holds only in-frame clones and misses some; the assay was immunoSEQ multiplex PCR. The sample gives tens of thousands of clones, 50% to 65% of which show up once; 12% is in the top ten. The specimen sequenced was memory (CD45RA-) CD4+ T cells from blood. The receptors derive from a human donor in good health.

This sequence joins TRBV2 and TRBJ1-1; D remains unclear. This CDR3 spans 16 amino acids. The V end lost 6 bases, the J end lost 4 bases, and 21 bases lay between the germline ends. CDR1 is SNHLY and CDR2 is FYNNEI in the germline V gene. This chain's CDR3 is CASRDAGHSDGTEAFF. The CDR3, as DNA: TGTGCCAGCAGGGACGCCGGGCATAGTGACGGCACTGAAGCTTTCTTT.

The rearrangement links TRBV14 to TRBJ1-5, with 8 bases lining up with TRBD1. From germline, CDR1 is SGHDN and CDR2 FVKESK. CDR3 length: 16 amino acids. V trimming: 2 bases; J trimming: 2 bases; junction bases outside the gene matches: 5. CDR3 sequence reads: CASSQPQGAGNQPQHF. CDR3 coding DNA: TGTGCCAGCAGCCAACCCCAGGGGGCGGGCAATCAGCCCCAGCATTTT.

This clone was counted only a few times. V is TRBV9 and J is TRBJ2-2, with D unclear. Germline assignment: CDR1 SGDLS and CDR2 YYNGEE. This CDR3 has 14 amino acids. V dropped 0 bases and J dropped 3 bases, with 6 bases sitting between them. The CDR3 reads CASSVVSDTGELFF. CDR3 sequence (DNA): TGTGCCAGCAGCGTAGTATCGGACACCGGGGAGCTGTTTTTT.

The chain employs TRBV6-5 and TRBJ1-1; D remains ambiguous. V lost 8 bases and J 5 bases, leaving 12 bases between the germline ends. Germline CDR1 is MNHEY and CDR2 is SVGAGI. The CDR3 has 12 residues. The CDR3 DNA follows: TGTGCCAGCCGGCGGGGAGGGACTGAAGCTTTCTTT. Residues: CASRRGGTEAFF.

This chain joins TRBV4-1 and TRBJ1-1; TRBD1 aligns across 7 bases. The ends lost 4 bases at V and 0 bases at J; junction bases unmatched: 8. The CDR3 runs to 16 residues. Germline assignment: CDR1 MGHRA and CDR2 YSYEKL. Here the CDR3 DNA reads TGCGCCAGCAGCCCGTTAGAACAGGGGATGAACACTGAAGCTTTCTTT. Translating gives CASSPLEQGMNTEAFF.

The chain joins TRBV6-1 to TRBJ1-2; a weak D match, TRBD1 (5 bases). Germline CDR1 reads MNHNS; CDR2 reads SASEGT. The CDR3 contains 14 residues. Trimming removed 5 bases at V and 6 bases at J, with 16 bases between. As DNA, the CDR3 is TGTGCCAGCAGTTCAGGGACGTTCGCAGATGGCTACACCTTC. This sequence encodes CASSSGTFADGYTF.

This clone was counted only a few times. J is TRBJ1-3 and V is TRBV19; D is uncertain. V was cut by 5 bases and J by 0 bases, with 11 bases left in between. The germline V gene encodes CDR1 LNHDA and CDR2 SQIVND (reference sequence). This CDR3 is built from 15 residues. CDR3 bases: TGTGCCAGTAGTCTCGACCGTAGCTCTGGAAACACCATATATTTT. Its translation is CASSLDRSSGNTIYF. The complete variable domain, with remaining parts taken from reference TRBV19 and TRBJ1-3, reads DGGITQSPKYLFRKEGQNVTLSCEQNLNHDAMYWYRQDPGQGLRLIYYSQIVNDFQKGDIAEGYSVSREKKESFPLTVTSAQKNPTAFYLCASSLDRSSGNTIYFGEGSWLTVV.

The rearrangement joins TRBV15 to TRBJ1-2; the D is unclear. The CDR3 length is 13 residues. Germline loops: CDR1 LNHNV, CDR2 YYDKDF (reference sequence). Trimming took 1 base from V and 5 from J, leaving 8 bases between them. CDR3 residues: CATSRGEVYGYTF. The DNA for the CDR3 is TGTGCCACCAGCAGAGGGGAAGTGTATGGCTACACCTTC.

The chain combines TRBV6-1 with TRBJ2-6; D gene unclear. Looked up from germline, CDR1 is MNHNS and CDR2 is SASEGT. CDR3 length equals 15 residues. Trimming removed 0 bases from V and 2 bases from J, with 5 bases in between. CDR3 nucleotide sequence: TGTGCCAGCAGTGAAGCGCTGACTGGGGCCAACGTCCTGACTTTC. Translation: CASSEALTGANVLTF.

The chain uses TRBV7-8 and TRBJ2-3; D gene unclear. The germline gives CDR1 SGHVS, CDR2 FQNEAQ. V was pared by 5 bases and J by 1 base, with 4 bases between. The CDR3 has 12 amino acids. As DNA, the CDR3 is TGTGCCAGCAGCCGACGCACAGATACGCAGTATTTT. Translated: CASSRRTDTQYF.

V gene TRBV4-3 combines with J gene TRBJ2-1; 14 bases are a match to TRBD2. This CDR3 region has 17 residues. Germline values: CDR1 LGHNA, CDR2 YSLEER. V shed 1 base, J shed 7 bases, and the junction held 6 bases outside the gene matches. CDR3 bases: TGCGCCAGCAGCCAAGGCCTGACTAGCGGGGGGGGTAATGAGCAGTTCTTC. It translates to CASSQGLTSGGGNEQFF.

The chain carries TRBV5-6 and TRBJ2-7; 7 bases map to TRBD1. The CDR3 has 15 residues. V lost 4 bases, J lost 0 bases, and 7 bases stayed unmatched. The germline V gene has CDR1 SGHDT and CDR2 YYEEEE. Written as DNA, the CDR3 is TGTGCCAGCAGCCGGGACAGTAAGTACTCCTACGAGCAGTACTTC. It codes for CASSRDSKYSYEQYF.